This T cell receptor beta chain was observed in a study of liver allograft versus peripheral blood T cells. Study-wide context: The authors compared T cell receptor repertoires in transplanted livers with those in the peripheral blood of recipients.

Findings and caveats of the study: Reportedly, liver allograft T cell receptor repertoires differed from peripheral blood ones.

CDR1 GTSNPN and CDR2 SVGIG come from the germline V gene (reference sequence). There are 13 residues in the CDR3. Trimming took 4 bases from V and 12 from J, leaving 16 bases between them. Using its own MiXCR run on the reads, TCRdb lists one record per CDR3 protein. The sample has about 810 distinct CDR3 sequences; about a sixth are singletons. About this clonotype: As yet, its antigen is unknown.

The rearrangement uses TRBV30 and TRBJ1-6; weak D call: TRBD1 (5 bases). This sequence was found in a human patient who had a liver transplant. The graft donor may be the source of some T cells. CDR3 protein: CAWTLGGRLPLHF. The CDR3 nucleotides read TGTGCCTGGACGCTGGGGGGAAGGTTACCCCTCCACTTT.